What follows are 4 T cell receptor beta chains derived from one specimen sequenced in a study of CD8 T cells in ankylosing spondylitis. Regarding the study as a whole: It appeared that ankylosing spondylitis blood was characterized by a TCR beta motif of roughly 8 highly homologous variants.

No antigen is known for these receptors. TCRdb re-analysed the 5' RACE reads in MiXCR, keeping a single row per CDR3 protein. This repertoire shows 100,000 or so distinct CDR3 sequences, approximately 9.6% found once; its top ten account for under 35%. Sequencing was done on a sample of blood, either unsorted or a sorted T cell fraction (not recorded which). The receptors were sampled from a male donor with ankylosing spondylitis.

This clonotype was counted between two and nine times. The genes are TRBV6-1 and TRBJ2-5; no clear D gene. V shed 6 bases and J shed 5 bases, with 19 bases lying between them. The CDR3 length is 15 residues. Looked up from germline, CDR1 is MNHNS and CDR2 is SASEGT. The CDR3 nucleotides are TGTGCCAGCAGCGAACCCACGGGCTTTGGGGAGACCCAGTACTTC. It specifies CASSEPTGFGETQYF.

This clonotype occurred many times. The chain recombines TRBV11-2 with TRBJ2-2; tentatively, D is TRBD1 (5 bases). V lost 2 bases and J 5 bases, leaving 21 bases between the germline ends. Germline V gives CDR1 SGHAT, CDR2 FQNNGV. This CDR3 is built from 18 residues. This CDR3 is CASSLLSGRIERTGELFF. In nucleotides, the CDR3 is TGTGCCAGCAGCTTACTCTCAGGGCGGATAGAGAGGACCGGGGAGCTGTTTTTT. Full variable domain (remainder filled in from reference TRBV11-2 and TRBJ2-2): EAGVAQSPRYKIIEKRQSVAFWCNPISGHATLYWYQQILGQGPKLLIQFQNNGVVDDSQLPKDRFSAERLKGVDSTLKIQPAKLEDSAVYLCASSLLSGRIERTGELFFGEGSRLTVL.

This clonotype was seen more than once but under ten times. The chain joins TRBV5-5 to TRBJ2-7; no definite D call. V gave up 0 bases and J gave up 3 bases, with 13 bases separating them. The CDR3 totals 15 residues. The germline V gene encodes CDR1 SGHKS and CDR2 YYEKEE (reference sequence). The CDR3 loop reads CASSLGPLGDYEQYF. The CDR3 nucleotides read TGTGCCAGCAGCTTGGGCCCTCTAGGCGACTACGAGCAGTACTTC. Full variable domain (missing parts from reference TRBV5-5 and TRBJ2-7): DAGVTQSPTHLIKTRGQQVTLRCSPISGHKSVSWYQQVLGQGPQFIFQYYEKEERGRGNFPDRFSARQFPNYSSELNVNALLLGDSALYLCASSLGPLGDYEQYFGPGTRLTVT.

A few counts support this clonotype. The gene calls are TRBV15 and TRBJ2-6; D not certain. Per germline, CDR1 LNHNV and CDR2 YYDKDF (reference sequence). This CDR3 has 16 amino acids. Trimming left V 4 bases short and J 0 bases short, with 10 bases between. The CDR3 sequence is CATSTGRNSGANVLTF. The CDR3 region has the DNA TGTGCCACCAGCACAGGACGGAACTCTGGGGCCAACGTCCTGACTTTC. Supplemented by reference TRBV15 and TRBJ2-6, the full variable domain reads DAMVIQNPRYQVTQFGKPVTLSCSQTLNHNVMYWYQQKSSQAPKLLFHYYDKDFNNEADTPDNFQSRRPNTSFCFLDIRSPGLGDTAMYLCATSTGRNSGANVLTFGAGSRLTVL.